The 25 T cell receptor beta chains below come from one sample, sequenced in a study of read filtering for tumor transcriptome and immune sequencing. This library used 300 to 450 ng RNA and molecular barcoded adaptors spanning alpha/delta and beta/gamma chains. One entry per CDR3 protein, called by TCRdb with MiXCR from the reads. The sample holds approximately 150,000 distinct CDR3 sequences, about 13% seen once. What was sequenced was a population of CD138-negative cells sorted from bone marrow. These receptors were collected from a donor at least 40 years old with multiple myeloma.

This clonotype came up many times. The chain couples TRBV11-3 to TRBJ2-3; D may match TRBD1 or TRBD2 (5 bases each). V lost 2 bases and J lost 1, with 16 bases in between. Germline CDR1 is SGHNT and CDR2 is YENEEA. The CDR3 covers 17 residues. The CDR3 DNA reads TGTGCCAGCAGCTTAAGGGCAGGGCTAGCAGGCACAGATACGCAGTATTTT. Translated, it gives CASSLRAGLAGTDTQYF.

Notes on this clonotype: A much larger clone differs from this one at a single base, so this may be a read error. This chain connects TRBV6-2 or TRBV6-3 to TRBJ2-7; 9 bases fit TRBD2. Germline assignment: CDR1 MNHEY and CDR2 SVGEGT. The CDR3 contains 15 residues. CDR3 DNA sequence: TGTGCCAGCAGTTACTCGATAGCGGGGGACTACAAGCAGTACTTC. It translates to CASSYSIAGDYKQYF.

The table lists this clonotype with many counts. The rearrangement joins TRBV27 to TRBJ2-7; 8 bases are a match to TRBD2. Germline lookup yields CDR1 MNHEY and CDR2 SMNVEV (reference sequence). The CDR3 runs to 15 residues. With 4 bases clipped from V and 0 bases from J, the junction kept 5 bases outside the gene matches. The CDR3 coding sequence is TGTGCCAGCAGTTGGGGGAGCGGGAGCTCCTACGAGCAGTACTTC. Translation: CASSWGSGSSYEQYF.

In this sample, this clonotype turned up a few times. The chain combines TRBV6-2 or TRBV6-3 with TRBJ1-1; perhaps TRBD1 as D (5 bases). The V gene lost 5 bases and the J gene lost 2 bases, with 12 bases spanning the gap. CDR3 length: 14 residues. CDR1 is MNHEY, CDR2 SVGEGT, per germline. CDR3 loop: CASSHQGINTEAFF. CDR3 DNA sequence: TGTGCCAGCAGTCACCAGGGCATTAACACTGAAGCTTTCTTT.

Concerning this clonotype: It may be a read error: a sequence one base away is much more abundant. The CDR3 does not close with the conserved phenylalanine or tryptophan, likely indicating a read error. The V call is TRBV12-3 or TRBV12-4, the J call TRBJ2-1; a weak D match, TRBD2 (6 bases). Trimming left V 2 bases short and J 4 bases short, with 18 bases between. CDR3 size: 17 residues. The CDR3 loop is CASSLRLWGGTYNEQFL. For the CDR3, the DNA is TGTGCCAGCAGTTTACGGTTATGGGGCGGGACTTACAATGAGCAGTTCCTC.

As for this clonotype: A read error is possible here, since a much larger clone lies one base away. The chain employs TRBV29-1 and TRBJ2-2; D could derive from TRBD1 or TRBD2 (5 bases each). The V and J ends lost 8 bases and 1 base respectively, with 14 bases between them. The CDR3 runs 14 residues. Germline CDR1 SQVTM, CDR2 ANQGSEA. CDR3 in DNA: TGCAGCTTCGACGGGACGGTGAACACCGGGGAGCTGTTTTTT. Its protein product is CSFDGTVNTGELFF.

This clonotype came up many times. The chain carries TRBV7-9 and TRBJ2-1, with D perhaps matching TRBD1 or TRBD2 (5 bases each). Looked up from germline, CDR1 is SEHNR and CDR2 is FQNEAQ (reference sequence). V was shortened by 3 bases and J by 7 bases, with 10 bases between the two germline ends. This CDR3 comprises 13 residues. CDR3 amino acids: CASSLGVLNEQFF. DNA of the CDR3: TGTGCCAGCAGCTTGGGGGTCTTGAATGAGCAGTTCTTC.

This clonotype was seen at least ten times. The chain employs TRBV7-2 and TRBJ2-1, with D perhaps TRBD1 (7 bases). Between the trimmed V and J ends, which lost 0 bases and 4 bases, there was a span of 10 bases. Looked up from germline, CDR1 is SGHTA and CDR2 is FQGNSA. This CDR3 has 15 residues. This CDR3 reads CASSLARDRYNEQFF. The CDR3, as DNA: TGTGCCAGCAGCTTAGCGCGGGACAGATACAATGAGCAGTTCTTC.

This clonotype was recorded at least ten times. V gene TRBV20-1 combines with J gene TRBJ2-7; the match to TRBD1 covers 8 bases. The CDR3 covers 14 residues. From germline, CDR1 is DFQATT and CDR2 SNEGSKA (reference sequence). V lost 0 bases, J lost 6 bases, and 7 bases stayed unmatched. The CDR3 sequence is CSARDSQGAGEQYF. CDR3 DNA sequence: TGCAGTGCTAGAGATAGTCAGGGGGCGGGCGAGCAGTACTTC.

This clonotype was recorded at least ten times. The V call is TRBV13, the J call TRBJ1-4; D is uncertain. There are 14 residues in the CDR3. V was clipped by 2 bases and J by 4 bases, with 8 bases between them. Looked up from germline, CDR1 is PRHDT and CDR2 is FYEKMQ (reference sequence). DNA of the CDR3: TGTGCCAGCAGCTTACAGGAGGTTAATGAAAAACTGTTTTTT. This codes for CASSLQEVNEKLFF.

On this clonotype itself: A read error may be the cause here, since a much bigger clone is one base away. This rearrangement joins TRBV20-1 to TRBJ2-1; D is undetermined. V was clipped by 6 bases and J by 8 bases, with 20 bases between them. Germline assignment: CDR1 DFQATT and CDR2 SNEGSKA (reference sequence). The CDR3 consists of 14 residues. In DNA form, the CDR3 reads TGCAGTGCCACGACATGGAATATCAACGATGAGCAGTTCTTC. As protein: CSATTWNINDEQFF.

This clonotype was detected many times. The chain is built from TRBV20-1 and TRBJ2-7; D perhaps matches TRBD2 (6 bases). This CDR3 has 15 amino acids. Trimming removed 0 bases from V and 2 bases from J, with 14 bases in between. Per the germline V gene, CDR1 is DFQATT and CDR2 is SNEGSKA (reference sequence). The CDR3 loop reads CSARDYGLSTYEQYF. CDR3 coding DNA: TGCAGTGCTAGAGATTACGGACTAAGTACCTACGAGCAGTACTTC.

This clonotype showed up many times. Written as DNA, the CDR3 is TGTGCCAGCAGTCCCCGGGGGTTCACAGGGTACGAGCAGTACTTC. Residues: CASSPRGFTGYEQYF. The chain employs TRBV12-3 or TRBV12-4 and TRBJ2-7, with D perhaps given as TRBD1 or TRBD2 (6 bases each). Trimming pared 5 bases from V and 4 bases from J, leaving 18 bases between. CDR3 length: 15 amino acids.

This clonotype was seen many times. V gene TRBV5-1 combines with J gene TRBJ2-7; D is perhaps TRBD2 (5 bases). Germline V lookup: CDR1 SGHRS, CDR2 YFSETQ. V was trimmed by 0 bases and J by 0 bases, leaving 7 bases between them. This CDR3 comprises 14 residues. CDR3 residues: CASSLGTSSYEQYF. The CDR3 DNA reads TGCGCCAGCAGCTTGGGGACTTCCTCCTACGAGCAGTACTTC. Full variable domain (remainder filled in from reference TRBV5-1 and TRBJ2-7): KAGVTQTPRYLIKTRGQQVTLSCSPISGHRSVSWYQQTPGQGLQFLFEYFSETQRNKGNFPGRFSGRQFSNSRSEMNVSTLELGDSALYLCASSLGTSSYEQYFGPGTRLTVT.

This clonotype was picked up many times. The chain links TRBV11-2 to TRBJ1-1; possible D gene TRBD1, 5 bases. This CDR3 is built from 13 residues. Trimming left V 3 bases short and J 8 bases short, with 13 bases between. The germline gives CDR1 SGHAT, CDR2 FQNNGV. CDR3 region: CASSLLTGPEAFF. In DNA form, the CDR3 reads TGTGCCAGCAGCTTGCTAACGGGACCCGAAGCTTTCTTT. Looking up the rest from reference TRBV11-2 and TRBJ1-1 gives the full variable domain: EAGVAQSPRYKIIEKRQSVAFWCNPISGHATLYWYQQILGQGPKLLIQFQNNGVVDDSQLPKDRFSAERLKGVDSTLKIQPAKLEDSAVYLCASSLLTGPEAFFGQGTRLTVV.

This clonotype appeared many times. The chain recombines TRBV4-3 with TRBJ2-1; 9 bases fit TRBD1. This CDR3 has 15 amino acids. The V segment lost 3 bases and the J segment 4 bases; nucleotides outside the gene matches: 4. Per germline, CDR1 LGHNA and CDR2 YSLEER. The CDR3 is CASSQAGTGYNEQFF. CDR3 DNA sequence: TGCGCCAGCAGCCAGGCCGGGACAGGGTACAATGAGCAGTTCTTC.

A remark on this clonotype: This may be a read error, as it is one base from a much larger clone. The chain employs TRBV12-3 or TRBV12-4 and TRBJ2-3, with D unresolved. This CDR3 spans 14 amino acids. Written as DNA, the CDR3 is TGTGCCAGCAGCTCACACCTTAGCACAGATACGCGGTATTTT. This translates into CASSSHLSTDTRYF.

This clonotype was seen ten or more times. The chain uses TRBV20-1 and TRBJ2-3; 7 bases are shared with TRBD2. The length of the CDR3 is 14 residues. From germline, CDR1 is DFQATT and CDR2 SNEGSKA (reference sequence). Unmatched junction bases numbered 8, after V lost 7 bases and J lost 1 base. In nucleotides, the CDR3 is TGCAGTGTAGTTAAGCGGGAACGCACAGATACGCAGTATTTT. It yields the protein CSVVKRERTDTQYF.

Ten or more counts support this clonotype. The V call is TRBV4-3, the J call TRBJ2-1, with 8 bases lining up with TRBD2. With V trimmed by 0 bases and J by 4 bases, 11 bases remained unmatched. The CDR3 is 18 residues long. Germline V gives CDR1 LGHNA, CDR2 YSLEER. CDR3 in DNA: TGCGCCAGCAGCCAAGACCGGCATAGCGGGACTTGGTACAATGAGCAGTTCTTC. Its translation is CASSQDRHSGTWYNEQFF.

As concerns this clonotype: The junction departs from the called germline gene at one end, perhaps through a read error. This chain connects TRBV12-3 or TRBV12-4 to TRBJ2-1, with 8 bases identical to TRBD2. This CDR3 has 15 residues. CDR3 amino acids: CASSLAGPSCNEQFF. CDR3 sequence (DNA): TGTGCCAGCAGCTTAGCGGGGCCCTCCTGCAATGAGCAGTTCTTC.

Ten or more counts support this clonotype. The chain employs TRBV7-3 and TRBJ2-1, with TRBD2 matching 8 bases. The CDR3 spans 22 residues. Germline-derived CDR1 and CDR2 are SGHTA and FQGTGA. V lost 0 bases and J lost 0; bases outside the gene matches: 19. The CDR3 sequence: CASSLTGWGSGRAPSSYNEQFF. In DNA form, the CDR3 reads TGTGCCAGCAGCTTAACGGGTTGGGGTTCCGGGAGGGCCCCAAGCTCCTACAATGAGCAGTTCTTC. The full variable domain, in which reference TRBV7-3 and TRBJ2-1 provide the parts outside the CDR3, is GAGVSQTPSNKVTEKGKYVELRCDPISGHTALYWYRQSLGQGPEFLIYFQGTGAADDSGLPNDRFFAVRPEGSVSTLKIQRTERGDSAVYLCASSLTGWGSGRAPSSYNEQFFGPGTRLTVL.

Ten or more counts support this clonotype. The rearrangement links TRBV11-3 to TRBJ1-2; 12 nucleotides line up with TRBD1. V shed 3 bases and J 4 bases; nucleotides not matched to a gene: 15. There are 19 residues in the CDR3. The germline V gene encodes CDR1 SGHNT and CDR2 YENEEA. CDR3 in DNA: TGTGCCAGCAGCTTTAATTCACCGGGACAGGGGGCGCACAGCTATGGCTACACCTTC. Translating gives CASSFNSPGQGAHSYGYTF.

This clonotype was counted ten times or more. This chain uses TRBV5-1 with TRBJ1-1; maybe TRBD1 (6 bases). Germline values: CDR1 SGHRS, CDR2 YFSETQ. The ends were cut back, 3 bases at V and 5 bases at J, with 20 bases in the middle. This CDR3 has 16 amino acids. The CDR3, as DNA: TGCGCCAGCAGCTCATCCGGGGGCGTCGTGGATACTGAAGCTTTCTTT. This sequence encodes CASSSSGGVVDTEAFF.

Of note for this clonotype: A much larger clone differs by one base, so this may be a read error. This rearrangement joins TRBV27 to TRBJ1-1; 9 bases agree with TRBD1. CDR3 length equals 14 residues. Germline V gene lookup returns CDR1 MNHEY and CDR2 SMNVEV (reference sequence). CDR3 region: CGSSPRQGVTEAFF. CDR3 coding DNA: TGTGGCAGCAGTCCCCGACAGGGGGTAACTGAAGCTTTCTTT.

This clonotype was seen repeatedly, ten times or more. The rearrangement links TRBV11-1 to TRBJ2-7; D is unresolved. CDR3 length equals 14 residues. Germline-derived CDR1 and CDR2 are SGHAT and FQDESV (reference sequence). V shed 1 base and J shed 0 bases, with 7 bases lying between them. CDR3 bases: TGTGCCAGCAGCTTAGGATTGAGCTCCTACGAGCAGTACTTC. This gives the protein CASSLGLSSYEQYF.